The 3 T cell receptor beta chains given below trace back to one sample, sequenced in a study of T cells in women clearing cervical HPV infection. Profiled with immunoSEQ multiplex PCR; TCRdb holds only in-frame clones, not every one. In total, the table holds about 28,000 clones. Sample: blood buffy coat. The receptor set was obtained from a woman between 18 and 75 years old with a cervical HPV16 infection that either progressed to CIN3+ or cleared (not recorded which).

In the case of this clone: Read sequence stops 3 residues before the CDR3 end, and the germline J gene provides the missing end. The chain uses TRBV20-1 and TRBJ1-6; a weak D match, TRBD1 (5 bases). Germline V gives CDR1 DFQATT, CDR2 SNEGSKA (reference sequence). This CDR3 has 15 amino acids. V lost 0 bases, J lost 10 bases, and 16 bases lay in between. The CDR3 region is CSARDRDGSGSPLHF. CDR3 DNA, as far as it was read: TGCAGTGCTAGAGACAGGGATGGCTCCGGATCACCC.

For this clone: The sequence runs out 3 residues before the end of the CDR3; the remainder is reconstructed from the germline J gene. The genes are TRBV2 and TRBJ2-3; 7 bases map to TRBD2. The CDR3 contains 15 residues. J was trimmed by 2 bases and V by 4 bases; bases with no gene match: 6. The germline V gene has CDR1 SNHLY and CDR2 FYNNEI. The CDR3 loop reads CASSGSSGYTDTQYF. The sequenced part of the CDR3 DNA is TGTGCCAGCAGTGGCTCTAGCGGATACACAGATACG.

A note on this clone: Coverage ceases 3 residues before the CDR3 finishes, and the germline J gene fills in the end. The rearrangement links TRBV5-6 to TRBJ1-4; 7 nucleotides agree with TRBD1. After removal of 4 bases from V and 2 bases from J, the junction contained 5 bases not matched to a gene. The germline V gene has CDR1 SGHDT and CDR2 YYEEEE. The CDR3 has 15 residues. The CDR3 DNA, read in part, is TGTGCCAGCAGCGGAGCGACAGGGACTAATGAAAAA. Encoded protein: CASSGATGTNEK. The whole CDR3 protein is CASSGATGTNEKLFF.